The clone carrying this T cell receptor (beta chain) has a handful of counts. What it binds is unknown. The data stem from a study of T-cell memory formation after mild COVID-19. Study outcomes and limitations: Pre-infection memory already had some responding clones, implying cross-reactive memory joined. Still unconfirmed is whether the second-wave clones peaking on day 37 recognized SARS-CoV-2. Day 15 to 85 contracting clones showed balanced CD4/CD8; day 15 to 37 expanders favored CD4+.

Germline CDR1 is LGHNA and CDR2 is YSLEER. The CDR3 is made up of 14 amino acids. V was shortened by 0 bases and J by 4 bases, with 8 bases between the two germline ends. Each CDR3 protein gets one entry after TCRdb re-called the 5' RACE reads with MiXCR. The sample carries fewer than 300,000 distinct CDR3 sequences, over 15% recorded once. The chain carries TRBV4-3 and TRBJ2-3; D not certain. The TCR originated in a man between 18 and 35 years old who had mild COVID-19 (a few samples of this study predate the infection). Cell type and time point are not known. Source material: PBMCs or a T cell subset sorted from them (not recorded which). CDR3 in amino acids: CASSQERSADTQYF. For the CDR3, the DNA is TGCGCCAGCAGCCAAGAAAGGTCCGCAGATACGCAGTATTTT.